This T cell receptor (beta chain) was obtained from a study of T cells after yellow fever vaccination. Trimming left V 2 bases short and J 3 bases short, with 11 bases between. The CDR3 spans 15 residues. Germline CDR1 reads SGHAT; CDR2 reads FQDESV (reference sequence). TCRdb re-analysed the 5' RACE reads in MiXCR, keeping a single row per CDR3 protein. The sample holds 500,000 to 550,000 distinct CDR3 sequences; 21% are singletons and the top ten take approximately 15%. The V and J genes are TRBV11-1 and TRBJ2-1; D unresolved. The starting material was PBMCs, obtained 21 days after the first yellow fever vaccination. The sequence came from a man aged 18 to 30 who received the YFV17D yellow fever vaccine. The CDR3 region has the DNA TGTGCCAGCAGCTTAAGTGGACCGAGCTACAATGAGCAGTTCTTC. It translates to CASSLSGPSYNEQFF.